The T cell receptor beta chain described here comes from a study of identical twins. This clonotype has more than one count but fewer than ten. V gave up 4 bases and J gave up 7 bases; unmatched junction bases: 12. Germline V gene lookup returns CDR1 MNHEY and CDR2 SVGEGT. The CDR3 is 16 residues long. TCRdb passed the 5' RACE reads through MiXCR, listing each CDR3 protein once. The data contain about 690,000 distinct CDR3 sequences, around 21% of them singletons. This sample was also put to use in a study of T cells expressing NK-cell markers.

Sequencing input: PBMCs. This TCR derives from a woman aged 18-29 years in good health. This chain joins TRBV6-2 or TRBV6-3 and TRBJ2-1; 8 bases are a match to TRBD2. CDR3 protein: CASSWRGRPGVNEQFF. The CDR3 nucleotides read TGTGCCAGCAGTTGGCGCGGGAGGCCGGGGGTGAATGAGCAGTTCTTC.